This T cell receptor beta chain was identified in a study of T-cell reconstitution after alpha-beta-depleted transplantation in children. Molecular barcoding with unique molecular identifiers was used for the TCRbeta library. TCRdb ran MiXCR on the PCR reads and lists one entry per CDR3 protein. The sample holds about 610,000 distinct CDR3 sequences, roughly a tenth seen once. Trimming removed 5 bases at V and 0 bases at J, with 12 bases between. The CDR3 contains 15 residues. Sample: PBMCs from the stem cell graft donor, taken from the stem cell graft. The chain carries TRBV12-3 or TRBV12-4 and TRBJ2-3; TRBD2 might be the D (5 bases). The TCR comes from a human donor who donated a stem cell graft to a child with acute myeloid leukemia. CDR3 DNA sequence: TGTGCCAGCAGTAAGTCTAGCCCTAGCACAGATACGCAGTATTTT. Translating it yields CASSKSSPSTDTQYF.